The 22 T cell receptor beta chains listed next were all sequenced from one sample in a study of cytomegalovirus exposure and HLA in healthy donors. With 60 Vbeta and 13 Jbeta primers, the PCR was carried out. Profiled with immunoSEQ multiplex PCR; TCRdb holds only in-frame clones, not every one. The sample includes more than 85,000 clones, approximately 71% of them seen just once. Sequencing was carried out using PBMCs. These receptors were collected from a male donor in good health and CMV-seropositive.

J is TRBJ2-1 and V is TRBV18; D uncertain. From germline, CDR1 is KGHSH and CDR2 LQKENI. CDR3 size: 12 residues. Trimming shortened V by 4 bases and J by 6 bases, and 7 bases separated the two germline ends. DNA for the CDR3: TGTGCCAGCTCACTAGCCACCAATGAGCAGTTCTTC. Its translation is CASSLATNEQFF.

CDR3 protein: CASSQQGTEAFF. The CDR3 DNA reads TGTGCCAGCAGTCAGCAGGGAACTGAAGCTTTCTTT. The chain combines TRBV6-6 with TRBJ1-1; D might be TRBD1 (5 bases). Germline CDR1 is MNHNY and CDR2 is SVGAGI (reference sequence). The CDR3 runs 12 residues. The V end lost 5 bases, the J end lost 5 bases, and 9 bases lay between the germline ends.

This rearrangement joins TRBV27 to TRBJ1-1; TRBD1 aligns across 7 bases. The ends lost 2 bases at V and 9 bases at J; junction bases unmatched: 3. Per the germline V gene, CDR1 is MNHEY and CDR2 is SMNVEV (reference sequence). CDR3 length: 12 amino acids. The CDR3 is CASSLDRVKAFF. In DNA, the CDR3 is TGTGCCAGCAGTTTAGACAGGGTGAAAGCTTTCTTT.

The V gene is TRBV21-1, the J gene TRBJ2-1; whether TRBD2, the table's D call, matches the DNA was not checked. TRBV21-1 is reported as a pseudogene. The CDR3 is 13 amino acids. The CDR3 reads CASGQEGINEQFF. In DNA form, the CDR3 reads TGTGCCAGTGGGCAGGAGGGTATAAATGAGCAGTTCTTC.

This chain links TRBV7-2 with TRBJ2-7; 10 bases match TRBD2. The V gene end was trimmed by 5 bases and the J gene end by 5 bases; junction bases not matched to a gene: 6. This CDR3 has 14 residues. Per the germline V gene, CDR1 is SGHTA and CDR2 is FQGNSA. The CDR3 loop is CASSPGLAGDEQYF. CDR3 coding DNA: TGTGCCAGCAGCCCCGGGCTAGCGGGAGACGAGCAGTACTTC.

The genes are TRBV9 and TRBJ1-3; 8 bases align to TRBD1. The CDR3 is 16 amino acids. J lost 4 bases, V lost 4 bases, and 10 bases had no gene match. The germline gives CDR1 SGDLS, CDR2 YYNGEE. The CDR3 DNA follows: TGTGCCAGCAGCCCCCATGGACAGGGAGCCGGAAACACCATATATTTT. It codes for CASSPHGQGAGNTIYF.

For the CDR3, the DNA is TGCAGCGTTGAATATACTAGCGGGGACTCTGGGGCCAACGTCCTGACTTTC. Translation gives CSVEYTSGDSGANVLTF. The J gene is TRBJ2-6, the V gene TRBV29-1; 10 bases align to TRBD2. CDR1 is SQVTM and CDR2 is ANQGSEA in the germline V gene. The CDR3 is made up of 17 amino acids. V shed 2 bases and J 0 bases; nucleotides not matched to a gene: 4.

CDR3 residues: CASSLGRGRNEQYF. The CDR3 region has the DNA TGCGCCAGCAGCTTGGGGAGGGGTCGGAACGAGCAGTACTTC. The J gene is TRBJ2-7, the V gene TRBV5-1; a possible D gene is TRBD2 (6 bases). V was cut by 0 bases and J by 5 bases, with 12 bases left in between. The CDR3 extends over 14 amino acids. Germline V lookup: CDR1 SGHRS, CDR2 YFSETQ.

This clone was counted only a few times. At one end, the junction sequence differs from germline, possibly due to a read error. The chain couples TRBV7-7 to TRBJ2-7; 8 bases are a match to TRBD1. The CDR3 is 15 residues long. CDR1 is SSHAT and CDR2 is FNYEAQ in the germline V gene (reference sequence). The CDR3 loop reads CASSDPGQGASEQYF. The DNA of the CDR3 is TGTGCTAGCAGTGACCCCGGGCAGGGGGCTAGCGAGCAGTACTTC.

Points on this clone: Within the sample, other DNA sequences also encode this same CDR3. The chain employs TRBV10-2 and TRBJ2-5; D gene uncertain. Germline lookup yields CDR1 WSHSY and CDR2 SAAADI. V was pared by 4 bases and J by 4 bases, with 16 bases between. This CDR3 spans 15 amino acids. CDR3 bases: TGCGCCAGCAGTGTGGAACCCACCGACTCAGAGACCCAGTACTTC. It encodes CASSVEPTDSETQYF.

This rearrangement joins TRBV10-3 to TRBJ2-3, with 9 nucleotides matching TRBD1. V trimming: 6 bases; J trimming: 0 bases; junction bases outside the gene matches: 4. This CDR3 is 15 amino acids long. Germline V gene sequence: CDR1 ENHRY, CDR2 SYGVKD. DNA for the CDR3: TGTGCCATCAGCTCCGGGACAGGGAGCACAGATACGCAGTATTTT. Translating gives CAISSGTGSTDTQYF.

V usage is TRBV18 and J usage is TRBJ2-5; 8 bases match TRBD1. Germline CDR1 reads KGHSH; CDR2 reads LQKENI. The V segment lost 5 bases and the J segment 11 bases; nucleotides outside the gene matches: 10. The CDR3 contains 13 residues. Written as DNA, the CDR3 is TGTGCCAGCTCAAGGGACAGGCAGGAGGAGCAGTACTTC. Its translation is CASSRDRQEEQYF.

The chain recombines TRBV28 with TRBJ2-5; D is ambiguous. Germline V gives CDR1 MDHEN, CDR2 SYDVKM. CDR3 length equals 13 residues. V was clipped by 2 bases and J by 2 bases, with 6 bases between them. The CDR3 DNA is TGTGCCAGCAGTTTACCCCGGCAAGAGACCCAGTACTTC. Translated: CASSLPRQETQYF.

The chain combines TRBV9 with TRBJ2-6, with 9 bases that match TRBD1. CDR3 length equals 16 residues. J lost 2 bases, V lost 3 bases, and 3 bases had no gene match. Germline CDR1 SGDLS, CDR2 YYNGEE. CDR3 coding DNA: TGTGCCAGCAGCGAGGACAGGGGAACTGGGGCCAACGTCCTGACTTTC. Translated, it gives CASSEDRGTGANVLTF.

The chain combines TRBV4-3 with TRBJ2-1; 15 bases line up with TRBD2. With 5 bases clipped from V and 5 bases from J, the junction kept 4 bases outside the gene matches. The CDR3 totals 16 residues. Germline V lookup: CDR1 LGHNA, CDR2 YSLEER. CDR3 amino acids: CASSSWTSGRDNEQFF. DNA of the CDR3: TGCGCCAGCAGCTCCTGGACTAGCGGGAGGGACAATGAGCAGTTCTTC.

This clone has just a few counts. V usage is TRBV28 and J usage is TRBJ2-7; 7 nucleotides match TRBD1. The germline CDR1 and CDR2 sequences are MDHEN and SYDVKM. The CDR3 length is 16 residues. V was clipped by 3 bases and J by 4 bases; unmatched bases: 12. The CDR3 region is CASSFHPGRGWYEQYF. CDR3 coding DNA: TGTGCCAGCAGTTTCCACCCGGGCAGGGGGTGGTACGAGCAGTACTTC.

V is TRBV5-1 and J is TRBJ2-7; possibly TRBD2 for D (8 bases). The V end was cut by 6 bases, the J end by 6 bases, with 19 bases between. The CDR3 covers 14 residues. CDR1 is SGHRS and CDR2 is YFSETQ in the germline V gene. The CDR3 region has the DNA TGCGCCAGCAACGCGGGGGGAGGGGGCGTCGAGCAGTACTTC. It specifies CASNAGGGGVEQYF.

CDR3 DNA sequence: TGTGCCAGCAGCTTACTCGGGAGCACAGATACGCAGTATTTT. Encoded protein: CASSLLGSTDTQYF. The chain couples TRBV7-6 to TRBJ2-3, with no clear D. Germline V gene lookup returns CDR1 SGHVS and CDR2 FNYEAQ. The V gene lost 2 bases and the J gene lost 0 bases, with 6 bases spanning the gap. CDR3 length equals 14 residues.

J is TRBJ2-1 and V is TRBV28, with a tentative D call TRBD2 (5 bases). Trimming pared 7 bases from V and 6 bases from J, leaving 13 bases between. Looked up from germline, CDR1 is MDHEN and CDR2 is SYDVKM. The CDR3 loop spans 13 amino acids. CDR3 bases: TGTGCCAGCACAAGGAATAGCGTCAATGAGCAGTTCTTC. Residues: CASTRNSVNEQFF. The full variable domain, in which reference TRBV28 and TRBJ2-1 provide the parts outside the CDR3, is DVKVTQSSRYLVKRTGEKVFLECVQDMDHENMFWYRQDPGLGLRLIYFSYDVKMKEKGDIPEGYSVSREKKERFSLILESASTNQTSMYLCASTRNSVNEQFFGPGTRLTVL.

The chain combines TRBV9 with TRBJ1-2; no firm D call. This CDR3 is built from 13 residues. Trimming took off 0 bases at V and 2 bases at J, with 5 bases between the two ends. Germline CDR1 reads SGDLS; CDR2 reads YYNGEE. The CDR3 protein is CASSVEQNYGYTF. For the CDR3, the DNA is TGTGCCAGCAGCGTAGAACAGAACTATGGCTACACCTTC.

CDR3 nucleotide sequence: TGTGCCAGCAGCTCGACGGGGAGTGAGACCCAGTACTTC. Amino acid sequence: CASSSTGSETQYF. The chain employs TRBV7-2 and TRBJ2-5; D is possibly TRBD2 (5 bases). This CDR3 comprises 13 residues. Trimming took off 4 bases at V and 5 bases at J, with 11 bases between the two ends. Germline V gene sequence: CDR1 SGHTA, CDR2 FQGNSA. The whole variable domain, remainder taken from reference TRBV7-2 and TRBJ2-5, is GAGVSQSPSNKVTEKGKDVELRCDPISGHTALYWYRQSLGQGLEFLIYFQGNSAPDKSGLPSDRFSAERTGGSVSTLTIQRTQQEDSAVYLCASSSTGSETQYFGPGTRLLVL.

This clone was counted only a few times. This chain links TRBV12-5 with TRBJ1-1; a possible D gene is TRBD1 (6 bases). CDR1 and CDR2 from the germline V gene are LGHNT and FRNRAP. The CDR3 extends over 18 amino acids. Between the trimmed V and J ends, which lost 6 bases and 0 bases, there was a span of 23 bases. CDR3 amino acids: CASGVSSPGTIMNTEAFF. CDR3 coding DNA: TGTGCTAGTGGGGTTTCTAGTCCCGGGACAATCATGAACACTGAAGCTTTCTTT.